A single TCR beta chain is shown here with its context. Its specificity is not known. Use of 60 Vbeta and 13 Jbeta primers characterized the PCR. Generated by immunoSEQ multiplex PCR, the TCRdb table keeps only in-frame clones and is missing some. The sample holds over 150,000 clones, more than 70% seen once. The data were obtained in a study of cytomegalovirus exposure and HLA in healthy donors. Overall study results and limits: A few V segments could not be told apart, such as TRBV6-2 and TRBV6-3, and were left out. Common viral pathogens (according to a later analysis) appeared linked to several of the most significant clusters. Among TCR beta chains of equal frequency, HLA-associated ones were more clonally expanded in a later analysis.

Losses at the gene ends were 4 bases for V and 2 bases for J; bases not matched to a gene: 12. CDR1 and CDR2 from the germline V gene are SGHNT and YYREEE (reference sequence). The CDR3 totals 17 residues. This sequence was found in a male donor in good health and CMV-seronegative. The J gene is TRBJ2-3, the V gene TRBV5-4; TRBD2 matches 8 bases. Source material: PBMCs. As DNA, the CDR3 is TGTGCCAGCAGCCCGGCGCTGAGCGGGGGCTACACAGATACGCAGTATTTT. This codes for CASSPALSGGYTDTQYF.